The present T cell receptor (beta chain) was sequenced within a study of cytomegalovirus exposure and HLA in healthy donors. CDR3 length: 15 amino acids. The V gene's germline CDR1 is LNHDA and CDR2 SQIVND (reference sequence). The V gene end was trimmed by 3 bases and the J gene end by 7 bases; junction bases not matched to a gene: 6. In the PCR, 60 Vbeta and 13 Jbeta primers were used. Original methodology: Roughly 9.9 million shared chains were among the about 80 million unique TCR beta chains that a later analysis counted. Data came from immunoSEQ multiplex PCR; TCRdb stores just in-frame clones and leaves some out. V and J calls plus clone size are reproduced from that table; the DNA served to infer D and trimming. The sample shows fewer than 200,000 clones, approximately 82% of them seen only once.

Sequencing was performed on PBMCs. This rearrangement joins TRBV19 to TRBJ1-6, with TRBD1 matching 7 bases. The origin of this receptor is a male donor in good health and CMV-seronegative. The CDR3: CASSIDGTANSPLHF. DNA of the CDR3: TGTGCCAGTAGTATTGACGGGACAGCAAATTCACCCCTCCACTTT.